The present entry profiles one TCR beta chain with its context. Its matching antigen is unknown. The data were obtained in a study of high-grade serous ovarian cancer treatment subgroups. At the level of the study: Mean per sample: about 14,000 reads, about 7,500 unique TCR beta rearrangements. The study, taken as a whole, reports: Repertoire similarity ranged roughly 0.095 to 0.79 between tumors of one patient. TCR relatedness rose with neoantigen level and trended with mutation load.

The CDR3 loop spans 12 amino acids. V dropped 4 bases and J dropped 5 bases, with 8 bases sitting between them. Germline V gene lookup returns CDR1 LNHDA and CDR2 SQIVND (reference sequence). Tumor samples were obtained before definitive surgery or chemotherapy. Libraries were prepared by immunoSEQ multiplex PCR; TCRdb keeps only in-frame clonotypes and omits some of them. Counted here are fewer than 2,000 clones, 76% occurring once; the ten biggest clones make up about 5.1%. The chain employs TRBV19 and TRBJ1-1; tentative D call: TRBD1 (5 bases). The sequenced sample was tumor tissue. This sequence originates from a human donor with high-grade serous ovarian cancer. The CDR3 sequence: CASSTGTTEAFF. CDR3 nucleotides: TGTGCCAGTAGTACCGGGACGACTGAAGCTTTCTTT.